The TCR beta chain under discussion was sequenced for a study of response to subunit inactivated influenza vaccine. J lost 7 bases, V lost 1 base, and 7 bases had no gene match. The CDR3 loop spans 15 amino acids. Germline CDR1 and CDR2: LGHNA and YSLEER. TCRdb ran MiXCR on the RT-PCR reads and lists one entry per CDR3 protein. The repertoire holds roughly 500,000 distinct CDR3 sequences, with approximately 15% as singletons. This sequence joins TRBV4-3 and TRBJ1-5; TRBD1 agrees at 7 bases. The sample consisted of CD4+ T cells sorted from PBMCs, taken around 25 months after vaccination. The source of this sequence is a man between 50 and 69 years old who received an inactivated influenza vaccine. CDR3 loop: CASSQVVGGRQPQHF. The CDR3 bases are TGCGCCAGCAGCCAAGTGGTAGGGGGCCGACAGCCCCAGCATTTT.